This T cell receptor (beta chain) was captured in a study of Ad26.COV2.S vaccination and SARS-CoV-2 variants. At the level of the study: Participants got Ad26.COV2.S intramuscularly, once or twice 56 days apart. Notes on the study in general: The study found similar non-spike TCR breadth in vaccine and placebo recipients. Vaccine recipients posted higher spike-specific TCR breadth than their placebo counterparts.

Germline CDR1 reads MGHRA; CDR2 reads YSYEKL. The CDR3 spans 16 residues. The V and J ends lost 2 bases and 10 bases respectively, with 18 bases between them. Documented treatment: 19 received Ad26.COV2.S at low or high dose, single or two shots; about 5 received placebo; per-sample allocation not given. Sampling happened 63 days after the first vaccine or placebo injection. A Boston donor was an adult aged 18-55 years. Only a few counts were recorded for this clone. The target antigen is unknown. Here immunoSEQ multiplex PCR was the method, and the copy in TCRdb shows in-frame clones only, minus some. The sample contains roughly 320,000 clones, approximately 80% of which appear only once.

This TCR came from a person between 18 and 65 years old who received the Ad26.COV2.S COVID-19 vaccine or a placebo. The specimen comprised peripheral blood, sampled in a trial of Ad26.COV2.S vaccine versus placebo. The chain uses TRBV4-1 and TRBJ1-6; possibly TRBD1 for D (5 bases). In nucleotides, the CDR3 is TGCGCCAGCAGCCAACCCTCCATCGGGGGTCAGTCACCCCTCCACTTT. Its protein product is CASSQPSIGGQSPLHF.